This T cell receptor beta chain was recorded in a study of long-term antiretroviral therapy in people with HIV (dated by TCRdb to between 2020 and 2023). Background on the whole study: Collection of the earliest samples took place about a decade ahead of the 2015 WHO recommendation for immediate ART, at a time when ART was typically delayed until CD4 counts fell. A total of fewer than 200 cryopreserved PBMC samples were contributed to the cohort by 30 adults with confirmed HIV infection, with samples collected serially over a mean of around 6 years (range 1-12). Among the roughly 30 participants with HIV, over nine were female. Test extractions of a monoclonal T-cell line alongside about 35 polyclonal samples showed no cross-contamination during QIAcube processing. A retrospective serial study tested whether changes in peripheral blood TRB repertoire composition and diversity were associated with ART initiation and durable HIV suppression.

Inclusion was restricted to participants for whom at least one PBMC sample before ART initiation and at least two post-ART samples were available. Treatment was received in the United States of America by all participants with HIV. Before DNA extraction, cryopreserved samples of about 0.95-10 million PBMC were thawed and washed. At the time of the earliest PBMC sample for each participant with HIV, ages ranged from 23 to 54 years. Each participant contributed PBMC samples from 1-4 timepoints before ART initiation and 2-8 timepoints after ART initiation, with a median of 7 samples. Serial HIV viral load, CD4+ T-cell count, ART history and demographic data were obtained for every participant. Genomic DNA was extracted from unsorted PBMC with a Qiagen kit on a QIAcube, with processing performed in batches of 12 samples. The full study reports these points: Because cell numbers in pre-ART samples were limited, unsorted PBMC were profiled instead of sorted CD4+ and CD8+ T cells. Limited PBMC availability meant only the TCR beta chain was sequenced, without alpha chain pairing. A significant increase in TRB diversity was found to be associated with ART initiation, although TRB diversity was observed to remain significantly below that of transplant donor controls even after long-term ART. Narrower CDR3 length ranges were observed in HIV repertoires than in controls, and an antigen-experienced repertoire with only a slight naive shift after ART was suggested by the network structure. The samples were dated from the mid-2000s to the late 2010s, and the ART regimens that were used may be less effective than current ART regimens. Expanded TRB clones identified before ART initiation dominated the repertoire across all time points, though the dominance fluctuated and decreased in many PLHIV after ART. Inferences about post-ART repertoire changes were limited because no data were available on ART adherence, viral resistance or therapy changes.

The immunoSEQ hsTCRB v3.0 assay was used at survey level resolution for TRB variable region sequencing. A depth of roughly 35,000-50,000 T-cell genomes per sample was targeted for TRB sequencing. Pooled TRB libraries were sequenced on an Illumina MiSeq with a v3 150-cycle kit. Concerning the study's data processing: Analysis of repertoires was carried out in R inside a reproducible Nextflow workflow spanning QC, data transformation and analysis. LymphoSeq2, an R package for AIRR-Seq data exploration, was used to implement custom analyses. Four samples yielding fewer than 5000 total TRB sequences were excluded, leaving 188 analyzed HIV repertoires. Among the approximately 190 retained HIV repertoires, 59 were collected before ART initiation and more than 120 after ART initiation. Each repertoire was downsampled to 5000 TRB nucleotide sequences, and summary statistics were averaged across 100 downsampling iterations. TRB sequences were retained for analysis only if CDR3 regions of at least seven amino acids were present. A Shannon entropy-derived clonality score and the Gini coefficient were used to measure diversity. In the repertoire networks, any two of the top 5000 CDR3 amino acid sequences were connected whenever the two sequences differed by an edit distance of one. For TRB CDR3 amino acid sequences, GLIPH2 was used to predict antigen specificity groups and MHC restriction. To flag known associations with CMV, EBV, HIV or tissue antigens, CDR3 amino acid sequences were compared against VDJdb and McPAS-TCR. Pre-ART, post-ART and control groups were compared with Wilcoxon signed-rank tests and Holm-Bonferroni correction. TCRdb holds this immuneACCESS table with in-frame rearrangements only. Some clones are missing; in checked studies, unresolved V genes explain under half, and the rest has no known cause. The V and J calls and clone size were taken over from that table, and D and trimming were inferred from the DNA. This sample is represented by tens of thousands of clones; roughly 80% of them were singletons. The top ten clones comprise roughly 5.9% of the sample.

This clone was recorded once. Its antigen is still unknown. The sample holds no much larger clone one base away, and base qualities are not on file. The sample in question was unsorted PBMCs, obtained 0.2 years after starting antiretroviral therapy. This sequence originates from a woman in her 30s with HIV.

The sequenced DNA is TGTGCCAGCAGCTTAAACCCATCGGGAACCAAAAACATTCAGTACTTC. This codes for CASSLNPSGTKNIQYF. The sequence joins TRBV12-1 to TRBJ2-4; the table's D call, TRBD2, was not checked against the DNA. TRBV12-1 is a listed pseudogene. The CDR3 sequence holds 16 residues, the cysteine and phenylalanine included. This entry keeps only the CDR3 DNA: 48 bases, framed from base 1.